Shown below are 27 T cell receptor beta chains from a single sample sequenced in a study of T cell responses to AZD1222 COVID-19 vaccine. Here immunoSEQ multiplex PCR was the method, and the copy in TCRdb shows in-frame clones only, minus some. Of 180,000 or so clones listed, about 92% are singletons. This specimen consisted of peripheral blood, obtained 28 days after the second AZD1222 dose. All receptors derive from an adult who received the AZD1222 COVID-19 vaccine.

The rearrangement joins TRBV15 to TRBJ2-2, with 7 nucleotides matching TRBD1. Unmatched junction bases numbered 6, after V lost 1 base and J lost 1 base. The CDR3 is 17 residues long. Germline CDR1 and CDR2: LNHNV and YYDKDF (reference sequence). This CDR3 reads CATSRVFGTENTGELFF. DNA for the CDR3: TGTGCCACCAGCAGAGTATTCGGGACAGAGAACACCGGGGAGCTGTTTTTT.

The chain employs TRBV15 and TRBJ1-1; no definite D call. This CDR3 contains 13 residues. Germline lookup yields CDR1 LNHNV and CDR2 YYDKDF (reference sequence). The V end lost 6 bases, the J end lost 11 bases, and 19 bases lay between the germline ends. The CDR3 is CATRNRGEVEAFF. The CDR3 nucleotides are TGTGCCACCAGAAACCGAGGTGAGGTGGAGGCTTTCTTT. The full variable domain, with the rest looked up from reference TRBV15 and TRBJ1-1, is DAMVIQNPRYQVTQFGKPVTLSCSQTLNHNVMYWYQQKSSQAPKLLFHYYDKDFNNEADTPDNFQSRRPNTSFCFLDIRSPGLGDTAMYLCATRNRGEVEAFFGQGTRLTVV.

The chain recombines TRBV11-2 with TRBJ1-1; D is possibly TRBD1 (6 bases). Per germline, CDR1 SGHAT and CDR2 FQNNGV. Trimming took 11 bases from V and 0 from J, leaving 13 bases between them. The length of the CDR3 is 13 residues. The CDR3 loop reads CAGRGVMNTEAFF. CDR3 DNA sequence: TGTGCCGGAAGGGGGGTCATGAACACTGAAGCTTTCTTT.

J is TRBJ2-7 and V is TRBV7-9, with TRBD1 matching 8 bases. The CDR3 is 15 amino acids. Germline CDR1 reads SEHNR; CDR2 reads FQNEAQ (reference sequence). V lost 5 bases and J lost 6; bases outside the gene matches: 12. Here the CDR3 reads CASSTSGTGAGEQYF. As DNA, the CDR3 is TGTGCCAGCAGCACTTCCGGGACAGGTGCCGGCGAGCAGTACTTC.

V usage is TRBV29-1 and J usage is TRBJ1-1; D remains ambiguous. The length of the CDR3 is 11 residues. V lost 6 bases to trimming and J lost 2 bases, with 7 bases between them. CDR1 is SQVTM and CDR2 is ANQGSEA in the germline V gene. The CDR3 nucleotides are TGCAGCGTCGTAGGTAACACTGAAGCTTTCTTT. Translation: CSVVGNTEAFF.

V is TRBV6-5 and J is TRBJ1-1; weak D call: TRBD1 (6 bases). There are 15 residues in the CDR3. V was clipped by 6 bases and J by 2 bases, with 16 bases between them. The germline V gene has CDR1 MNHEY and CDR2 SVGAGI. The CDR3 bases are TGTGCCAGCAGCCGGGGGGGGCCGAGCAACACTGAAGCTTTCTTT. Translated: CASSRGGPSNTEAFF.

J is TRBJ1-5 and V is TRBV5-1; D perhaps matches TRBD1 (5 bases). CDR1 and CDR2 (germline): SGHRS, YFSETQ. There are 16 residues in the CDR3. V lost 0 bases and J lost 4, with 14 bases in between. CDR3 sequence: CASSLGLRQPNQPQHF. The CDR3 DNA sequence: TGCGCCAGCAGCTTGGGTTTGAGACAGCCTAATCAGCCCCAGCATTTT. Complete variable domain (other parts from reference TRBV5-1 and TRBJ1-5): KAGVTQTPRYLIKTRGQQVTLSCSPISGHRSVSWYQQTPGQGLQFLFEYFSETQRNKGNFPGRFSGRQFSNSRSEMNVSTLELGDSALYLCASSLGLRQPNQPQHFGDGTRLSIL.

Notes on this clone: This CDR3 is also generated by other DNA sequences in the sample. CDR3 loop: CASSLGAGELFF. The CDR3, as DNA: TGTGCCAGCAGCTTAGGGGCCGGGGAGCTGTTTTTT. The gene calls are TRBV7-9 and TRBJ2-2, with D uncertain. From germline, CDR1 is SEHNR and CDR2 FQNEAQ (reference sequence). CDR3 length: 12 residues. V lost 1 base, J lost 6 bases, and 3 bases lay in between.

The V call is TRBV7-2, the J call TRBJ2-1, with TRBD2 matching over 7 bases. With V trimmed by 3 bases and J by 9 bases, 11 bases remained unmatched. Germline lookup yields CDR1 SGHTA and CDR2 FQGNSA. This CDR3 is 15 amino acids long. CDR3: CASSFQRGKPTEQFF. In DNA, the CDR3 is TGTGCCAGCAGCTTTCAGCGGGGCAAGCCGACTGAGCAGTTCTTC. The whole variable domain, filled in from reference TRBV7-2 and TRBJ2-1, reads GAGVSQSPSNKVTEKGKDVELRCDPISGHTALYWYRQSLGQGLEFLIYFQGNSAPDKSGLPSDRFSAERTGGSVSTLTIQRTQQEDSAVYLCASSFQRGKPTEQFFGPGTRLTVL.

In nucleotides, the CDR3 is TGCGCCAGCAGCGCACCGGGACAGGGGTCTGAAGCTTTCTTT. Translating it yields CASSAPGQGSEAFF. V is TRBV4-3 and J is TRBJ1-1; 10 bases map to TRBD1. Germline loops: CDR1 LGHNA, CDR2 YSLEER. The CDR3 loop spans 14 amino acids. J lost 6 bases, V lost 5 bases, and 6 bases had no gene match.

The chain recombines TRBV12-5 with TRBJ2-3, with 16 nucleotides matching TRBD2. Germline assignment: CDR1 LGHNT and CDR2 FRNRAP. This CDR3 has 22 amino acids. J was trimmed by 4 bases and V by 2 bases; bases with no gene match: 18. The CDR3 region is CASGLPLLGTSGGAWIADTQYF. The DNA for the CDR3 is TGTGCTAGTGGTTTGCCGCTCCTCGGGACTAGCGGGGGGGCCTGGATAGCAGATACGCAGTATTTT.

The rearrangement joins TRBV4-2 to TRBJ1-1; D is ambiguous. This CDR3 contains 13 residues. Germline assignment: CDR1 LGHNA and CDR2 YNFKEQ. Trimming cost V 0 bases and J 2 bases, with 4 bases left between them. Written as DNA, the CDR3 is TGTGCCAGCAGCCAAGACGTTAACACTGAAGCTTTCTTT. Translated: CASSQDVNTEAFF.

This chain connects TRBV11-2 to TRBJ2-7; 9 bases match TRBD2. Germline trimming cut 5 bases from V and 4 bases from J; bases unmatched to any gene: 9. The CDR3 is made up of 15 amino acids. The germline gives CDR1 SGHAT, CDR2 FQNNGV. CDR3 residues: CASSRGREGRYEQYF. As DNA, the CDR3 is TGTGCCAGCAGCCGAGGGCGGGAGGGCCGATACGAGCAGTACTTC. Together with reference TRBV11-2 and TRBJ2-7, the CDR3 gives the full variable domain: EAGVAQSPRYKIIEKRQSVAFWCNPISGHATLYWYQQILGQGPKLLIQFQNNGVVDDSQLPKDRFSAERLKGVDSTLKIQPAKLEDSAVYLCASSRGREGRYEQYFGPGTRLTVT.

This clone was observed a single time. The gene calls are TRBV25-1 and TRBJ2-7; 9 nucleotides match TRBD2. The germline V gene has CDR1 MGHDK and CDR2 SYGVNS. The CDR3 sequence is 16 residues long. V lost 3 bases and J lost 2; bases outside the gene matches: 8. The CDR3 DNA sequence: TGTGCCAGCAGTGAGGGCAGAATAGCGGGGGCCTACGAGCAGTACTTC. Translation gives CASSEGRIAGAYEQYF.

V and J are TRBV3-1 (or the pseudogene TRBV3-2) and TRBJ1-4; 7 bases agree with TRBD1. J was trimmed by 3 bases and V by 1 base; bases with no gene match: 5. Germline assignment: CDR1 LGHDT and CDR2 YNNKEL (reference sequence). CDR3 length: 16 amino acids. Here the CDR3 reads CASSQGTGGPNEKLFF. CDR3 nucleotides: TGTGCCAGCAGCCAAGGGACAGGAGGTCCTAATGAAAAACTGTTTTTT.

V and J are TRBV5-4 and TRBJ2-1; 14 positions agree with TRBD2. This CDR3 comprises 15 residues. Per germline, CDR1 SGHNT and CDR2 YYREEE (reference sequence). Trimming removed 4 bases from V and 7 bases from J; junction bases left unmatched: 4. The CDR3 DNA follows: TGTGCCAGCAGCCCAGGACTAGCGGGGGGAAATGAGCAGTTCTTC. The encoded protein is CASSPGLAGGNEQFF.

The rearrangement joins TRBV28 to TRBJ1-5; the D is unclear. This CDR3 is 14 amino acids long. V lost 8 bases and J lost 1, with 12 bases in between. Germline V gene data show CDR1 as MDHEN and CDR2 as SYDVKM. The CDR3 protein is CASQTRGSNQPQHF. CDR3 DNA sequence: TGTGCCAGCCAGACTCGGGGAAGCAATCAGCCCCAGCATTTT.

J is TRBJ2-1 and V is TRBV2, with D uncertain. The CDR3 consists of 11 residues. With 6 bases removed from V and 9 bases from J, the gap between germline ends came to 9 bases. Germline CDR1 SNHLY, CDR2 FYNNEI. This CDR3 is CASSYHGEQFF. The CDR3 nucleotides read TGTGCCAGCAGCTATCACGGTGAGCAGTTCTTC. Together with reference TRBV2 and TRBJ2-1, the CDR3 gives the full variable domain: EPEVTQTPSHQVTQMGQEVILRCVPISNHLYFYWYRQILGQKVEFLVSFYNNEISEKSEIFDDQFSVERPDGSNFTLKIRSTKLEDSAMYFCASSYHGEQFFGPGTRLTVL.

The DNA of the CDR3 is TGCGCCAGCAGACCGGGACAGTACCACACTGAAGCTTTCTTT. Translation gives CASRPGQYHTEAFF. The genes are TRBV4-1 and TRBJ1-1, with 7 bases that match TRBD1. This CDR3 is 14 amino acids long. CDR1 MGHRA and CDR2 YSYEKL come from the germline V gene. Trimming at V came to 6 bases and at J to 3 bases, leaving 7 bases not matched to a gene.

The chain couples TRBV2 to TRBJ1-1; 7 positions agree with TRBD1. The trim removed 1 base at V and 7 bases at J, leaving 6 bases unmatched. CDR3 length: 14 residues. Looked up from germline, CDR1 is SNHLY and CDR2 is FYNNEI. CDR3 amino acids: CASSEEGATREAFF. The CDR3 DNA reads TGTGCCAGCAGTGAAGAGGGGGCCACCCGTGAAGCTTTCTTT. The full variable domain, rest sourced from reference TRBV2 and TRBJ1-1, is EPEVTQTPSHQVTQMGQEVILRCVPISNHLYFYWYRQILGQKVEFLVSFYNNEISEKSEIFDDQFSVERPDGSNFTLKIRSTKLEDSAMYFCASSEEGATREAFFGQGTRLTVV.

This chain links TRBV7-2 with TRBJ2-5, with 8 bases identical to TRBD2. Looked up from germline, CDR1 is SGHTA and CDR2 is FQGNSA. CDR3 length equals 14 residues. Losses at the gene ends were 5 bases for V and 2 bases for J; bases not matched to a gene: 4. Written as DNA, the CDR3 is TGTGCCAGCAGCCTTAGCGGGAATCAAGAGACCCAGTACTTC. Its translation is CASSLSGNQETQYF.

The genes are TRBV7-8 and TRBJ1-1; D call uncertain. V dropped 2 bases and J dropped 1 base, with 11 bases sitting between them. Germline CDR1 is SGHVS and CDR2 is FQNEAQ. The CDR3 contains 15 residues. CDR3 sequence reads: CASSLMEQANTEAFF. Written as DNA, the CDR3 is TGTGCCAGCAGCTTAATGGAGCAGGCGAACACTGAAGCTTTCTTT.

This clone was observed a single time. The chain couples TRBV28 to TRBJ1-1; D might be TRBD1 (6 bases). This CDR3 spans 15 amino acids. The germline gives CDR1 MDHEN, CDR2 SYDVKM. V was pared by 5 bases and J by 3 bases, with 16 bases between. The CDR3: CASSIGGRADTEAFF. DNA of the CDR3: TGTGCCAGCAGTATTGGGGGCAGGGCCGACACTGAAGCTTTCTTT.

The V call is TRBV10-3, the J call TRBJ2-5; D might be TRBD1 (7 bases). CDR1 is ENHRY, CDR2 SYGVKD, per germline. Trimming left V 0 bases short and J 5 bases short, with 16 bases between. The CDR3 is made up of 16 amino acids. DNA of the CDR3: TGTGCCATCAGTGAGTCAAGACTAGGGGGCAAGGAGACCCAGTACTTC. Translating gives CAISESRLGGKETQYF.

The chain uses TRBV27 and TRBJ2-7, with D perhaps matching TRBD1 or TRBD2 (5 bases each). The CDR3 has 14 residues. The V end was cut by 5 bases, the J end by 3 bases, with 14 bases between. Germline V gene sequence: CDR1 MNHEY, CDR2 SMNVEV (reference sequence). CDR3 DNA sequence: TGTGCCAGCAGTCCCTGGGGGTCCGACTACGAGCAGTACTTC. Its protein product is CASSPWGSDYEQYF.

The rearrangement links TRBV5-1 to TRBJ2-3; D is possibly TRBD1 (5 bases). Germline V gene lookup returns CDR1 SGHRS and CDR2 YFSETQ. This CDR3 is built from 14 residues. Trimming left V 0 bases short and J 4 bases short, with 9 bases between. For the CDR3, the DNA is TGCGCCAGCAGCTTGGAGGGGCCGGCAGATACGCAGTATTTT. Its translation is CASSLEGPADTQYF.

This sequence joins TRBV19 and TRBJ2-3; 7 bases fit TRBD2. The CDR3 is 14 residues long. Germline-derived CDR1 and CDR2 are LNHDA and SQIVND (reference sequence). Trimming cost V 5 bases and J 4 bases; bases outside gene matches: 6. The CDR3: CASSPRTSSDTQYF. The CDR3 DNA sequence: TGTGCCAGTAGTCCCCGGACTAGTTCAGATACGCAGTATTTT.